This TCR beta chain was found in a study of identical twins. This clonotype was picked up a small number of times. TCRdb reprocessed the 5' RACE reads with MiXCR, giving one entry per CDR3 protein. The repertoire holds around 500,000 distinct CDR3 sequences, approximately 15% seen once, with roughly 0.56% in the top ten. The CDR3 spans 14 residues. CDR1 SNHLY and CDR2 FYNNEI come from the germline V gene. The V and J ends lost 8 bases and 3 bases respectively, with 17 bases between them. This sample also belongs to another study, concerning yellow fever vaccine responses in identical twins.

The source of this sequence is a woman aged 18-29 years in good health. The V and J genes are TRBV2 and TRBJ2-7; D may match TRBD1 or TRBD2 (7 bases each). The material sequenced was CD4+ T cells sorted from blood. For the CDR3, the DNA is TGTGCCAGCGGTGGGGGGGGACAGCTCTACGAGCAGTACTTC. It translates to CASGGGGQLYEQYF.